This T cell receptor (beta chain) was profiled in a study of blood T cell repertoires in COVID-19. At the level of the study: Material from acute and convalescent COVID-19 was sourced from the United States, Italy and Spain. The analysed material was cDNA or gDNA that came from T cells, B-cell-depleted T cells, or PBMCs.

Authors' methods: Cell counts per sample came from amplifying reference gene primers. Profiled with immunoSEQ multiplex PCR; TCRdb holds only in-frame clones, not every one. That table gives V, J and clone size, and the DNA gave D and trimming. The sample carries around 250,000 clones, roughly nine tenths recorded once. This clone was seen once. Trimming cost V 0 bases and J 1 base; bases outside gene matches: 9. This CDR3 spans 18 amino acids. Germline assignment: CDR1 GTSNPN and CDR2 SVGIG (reference sequence). The TCR sequence derives from a man in his sixties with acute or convalescent COVID-19. Sequences were obtained from peripheral blood. This sequence joins TRBV30 and TRBJ1-5; 10 nucleotides agree with TRBD1. DNA of the CDR3: TGTGCCTGGAGTGTAGGGGACAGGGGTTTTCGGAGCAATCAGCCCCAGCATTTT. Its protein product is CAWSVGDRGFRSNQPQHF.